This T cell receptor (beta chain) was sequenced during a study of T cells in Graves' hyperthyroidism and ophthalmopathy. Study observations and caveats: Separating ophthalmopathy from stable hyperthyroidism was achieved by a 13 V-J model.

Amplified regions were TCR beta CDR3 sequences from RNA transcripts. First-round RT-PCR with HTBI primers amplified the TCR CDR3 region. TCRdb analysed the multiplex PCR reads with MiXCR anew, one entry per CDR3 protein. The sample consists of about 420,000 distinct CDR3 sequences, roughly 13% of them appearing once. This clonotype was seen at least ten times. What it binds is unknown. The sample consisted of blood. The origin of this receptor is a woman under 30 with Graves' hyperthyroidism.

In DNA, the CDR3 is TGTGCCACCAGCGGTGATCCCCATACGAACACCGGGGAGCTGTTTTTT. Translation: CATSGDPHTNTGELFF. The chain uses TRBV15 and TRBJ2-2; D gene ambiguous. V was cut by 5 bases and J by 0 bases, with 13 bases left in between. The germline V gene has CDR1 LNHNV and CDR2 YYDKDF (reference sequence). The CDR3 is 16 residues long.